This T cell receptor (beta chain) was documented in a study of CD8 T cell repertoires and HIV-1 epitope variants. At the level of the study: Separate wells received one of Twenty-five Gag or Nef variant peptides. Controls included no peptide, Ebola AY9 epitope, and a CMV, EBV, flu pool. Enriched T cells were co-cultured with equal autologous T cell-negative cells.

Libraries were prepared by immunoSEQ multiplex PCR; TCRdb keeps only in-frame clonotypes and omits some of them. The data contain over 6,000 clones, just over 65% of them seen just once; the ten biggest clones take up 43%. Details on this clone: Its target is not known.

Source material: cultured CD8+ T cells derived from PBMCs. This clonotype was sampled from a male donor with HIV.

CDR3 nucleotide sequence: TGTGCCAGCAGTTACGGCGCCCCCGCCAATGAGCAGTTCTTC. This translates into CASSYGAPANEQFF. The chain carries TRBV6-5 and TRBJ2-1; D call uncertain. The CDR3 consists of 14 residues. The germline V and J ends were trimmed by 2 bases and 6 bases, with 11 bases remaining between them. Germline-derived CDR1 and CDR2 are MNHEY and SVGAGI.